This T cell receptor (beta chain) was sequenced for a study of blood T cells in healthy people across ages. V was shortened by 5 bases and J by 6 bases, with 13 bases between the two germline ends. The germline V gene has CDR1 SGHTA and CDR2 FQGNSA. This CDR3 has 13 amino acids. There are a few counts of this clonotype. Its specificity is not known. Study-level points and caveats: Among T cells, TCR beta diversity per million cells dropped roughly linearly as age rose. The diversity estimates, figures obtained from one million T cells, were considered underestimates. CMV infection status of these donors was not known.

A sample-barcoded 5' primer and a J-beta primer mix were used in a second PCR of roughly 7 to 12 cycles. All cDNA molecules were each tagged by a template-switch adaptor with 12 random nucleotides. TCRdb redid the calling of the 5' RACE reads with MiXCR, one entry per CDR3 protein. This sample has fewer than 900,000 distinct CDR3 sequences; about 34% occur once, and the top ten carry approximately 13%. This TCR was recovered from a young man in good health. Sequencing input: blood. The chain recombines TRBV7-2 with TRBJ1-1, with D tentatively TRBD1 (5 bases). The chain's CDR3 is CASSPSGASEAFF. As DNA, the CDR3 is TGTGCCAGCAGCCCTAGTGGGGCCTCTGAAGCTTTCTTT.